This TCR beta chain came from a study of cytomegalovirus exposure and HLA in healthy donors. Notes on the study in general: Later analysis found that TCR beta chains associated with HLA were more clonally expanded than other, equally common chains.

Comment on this clone: Its target is unknown.

The PCR contained 60 Vbeta and 13 Jbeta primers. Some clones are missing from TCRdb's copy, which holds only in-frame ones; the method was immunoSEQ multiplex PCR. The sample has about 160,000 clones; around 74% are singletons. The CDR3 spans 14 residues. V trimming: 5 bases; J trimming: 5 bases; junction bases outside the gene matches: 5. Germline values: CDR1 SNHLY, CDR2 FYNNEI. This TCR was recovered from a woman younger than 45 in good health and CMV-seronegative. Sequenced material: PBMCs. This rearrangement joins TRBV2 to TRBJ1-5, with 8 bases that match TRBD1. CDR3 region: CASSSRGRDQPQHF. In DNA, the CDR3 is TGTGCCAGCAGTTCCAGGGGGCGCGATCAGCCCCAGCATTTT.